A selection of T cell receptor beta chains follows, all from one sample in a study of T cells in Graves' hyperthyroidism and ophthalmopathy. MiXCR, run by TCRdb on the multiplex PCR reads, gives a single entry per CDR3 protein. This sample has 550,000 to 700,000 distinct CDR3 sequences; more than 45% occur once, and the top ten carry 15% to 20%. The sequenced sample was peripheral blood or thyroid tissue (not recorded which). The source of these receptors is an adult woman with Graves' disease, either hyperthyroidism or ophthalmopathy (not recorded which). Both conserved end residues are part of each CDR3. The order of the fields is J gene, V gene, clone size, CDR3 protein. The size entry is marked missing in some rows and otherwise reads once, few, many or a size class.

j_gene: TRBJ1-2; v_gene: TRBV7-6; abundance: once; CDR3aa: CASSLLGQENYGYTF
j_gene: TRBJ2-2; v_gene: TRBV7-3; abundance: many; CDR3aa: CASSLGGQSELFF
j_gene: TRBJ2-2; v_gene: TRBV2; abundance: many; CDR3aa: CASSDHTGELFF
j_gene: TRBJ1-4; v_gene: TRBV15; abundance: many; CDR3aa: CATQDPNNEKLFF
j_gene: TRBJ1-1; v_gene: TRBV10-3; abundance: many; CDR3aa: CAITPDRESTEAFF
j_gene: TRBJ2-7; v_gene: TRBV20-1; abundance: many; CDR3aa: CSADQAPYEQYF
j_gene: TRBJ1-2; v_gene: TRBV24-1; abundance: many; CDR3aa: CATFTERYGYTF
j_gene: TRBJ2-7; v_gene: TRBV6-4; abundance: .; CDR3aa: CASSDSRTSRLYEQYF
j_gene: TRBJ2-7; v_gene: TRBV5-1; abundance: .; CDR3aa: CASSLRVEGEQYF
j_gene: TRBJ1-6; v_gene: TRBV30; abundance: many; CDR3aa: CALRSGASPLHF
j_gene: TRBJ1-4; v_gene: TRBV20-1; abundance: many; CDR3aa: CSARVNSEKLFF
j_gene: TRBJ2-7; v_gene: TRBV6-6; abundance: many; CDR3aa: CASSFGRNSYEQYF
j_gene: TRBJ1-3; v_gene: TRBV10-2; abundance: .; CDR3aa: CASRQGDFGNTIYF
j_gene: TRBJ1-1; v_gene: TRBV29-1; abundance: many; CDR3aa: CSVDLGFTEAFF
j_gene: TRBJ2-5; v_gene: TRBV7-2; abundance: few; CDR3aa: CARREGGETQYF
j_gene: TRBJ2-7; v_gene: TRBV9; abundance: .; CDR3aa: CASPGLAGGREQYF
j_gene: TRBJ1-5; v_gene: TRBV10-2; abundance: .; CDR3aa: CASRVGDQPQHF
j_gene: TRBJ2-2; v_gene: TRBV30; abundance: few; CDR3aa: CAWFVNTGELFF
j_gene: TRBJ2-2; v_gene: TRBV12-3/TRBV12-4; abundance: many; CDR3aa: CASSDSTGDAGELFF
j_gene: TRBJ1-1; v_gene: TRBV7-9; abundance: .; CDR3aa: CASSFGTGDSSAFF
j_gene: TRBJ1-1; v_gene: TRBV12-3/TRBV12-4; abundance: .; CDR3aa: CASSPQLGGNTEAFF
j_gene: TRBJ1-5; v_gene: TRBV27; abundance: many; CDR3aa: CASSLSPGLGQPQHF
j_gene: TRBJ1-2; v_gene: TRBV19; abundance: few; CDR3aa: CASRTAANYGYTF
j_gene: TRBJ2-3; v_gene: TRBV25-1; abundance: many; CDR3aa: CASSSTSGSRDTQYF
j_gene: TRBJ1-2; v_gene: TRBV20-1; abundance: .; CDR3aa: CSARAQGYTF
j_gene: TRBJ2-5; v_gene: TRBV29-1; abundance: .; CDR3aa: CSQKETQYF
j_gene: TRBJ2-2; v_gene: TRBV12-3/TRBV12-4; abundance: few; CDR3aa: CASSSYSGIGFGGELFF
j_gene: TRBJ1-1; v_gene: TRBV15; abundance: .; CDR3aa: CATKQTQNTEAFF
j_gene: TRBJ1-1; v_gene: TRBV14; abundance: many; CDR3aa: CASSQLGRTNTEAFF
j_gene: TRBJ1-2; v_gene: TRBV5-1; abundance: .; CDR3aa: CASSFSSVPGSGGYTF
j_gene: TRBJ1-1; v_gene: TRBV30; abundance: .; CDR3aa: CAWGLGTEAFF
j_gene: .; v_gene: TRBV7-9; abundance: .; CDR3aa: CASSGSSGNNEQFF